This is a list of T cell receptor beta chains from one sample in a study of blood T cell repertoires in COVID-19. The repertoire was sequenced with immunoSEQ multiplex PCR; TCRdb's copy has only in-frame clones and lacks some. The sample holds 250,000 to 300,000 clones; approximately 90% are singletons and the top ten take 2% to 2.5%. Sequencing was performed on PBMCs or T cells enriched from blood (not recorded which). The receptors were gathered from a woman aged 55-69 years in a cohort exposed to, infected with or recovered from COVID-19 (not recorded which). Each CDR3 is given with its conserved first and last residue. Each record gives: V gene, J gene, D gene, clone size, CDR3 DNA, CDR3 protein. A D gene is named only where the DNA matches it firmly. Size values are once, few and many counts, or a class for expanded clones, and some rows have none.

TRBV7-8	TRBJ2-2	TRBD2	NA	TGTGCCAGCAGCTCTTTAGCGGGAGGAACCGGGGAGCTGTTTTTT	CASSSLAGGTGELFF
TRBV7-8	TRBJ2-4	TRBD1	NA	TGTGCCAGCAGCCAGGACAGGGGCGTCCCCAAAAACATTCAGTACTTC	CASSQDRGVPKNIQYF
TRBV5-1	TRBJ2-5	TRBD2	NA	TGCGCCAGCAGCTCTCAACTAGCGGGAGGCGAGACCCAGTACTTC	CASSSQLAGGETQYF
TRBV5-1	TRBJ1-1	TRBD1	NA	TGCGCCAGCAAATGGACAGGTTTTGGCACTGAAGCTTTCTTT	CASKWTGFGTEAFF
TRBV4-1	TRBJ2-5	TRBD2	NA	TGCGCCAGCAGCCAAGCAAGGGGGACTAGCGGTGGAGAGACCCAGTACTTC	CASSQARGTSGGETQYF
TRBV18	TRBJ1-4	TRBD1	NA	TGTGCCAGCTCGCCGGGACAGGGGGGTATATGGAACGAAAAACTGTTTTTT	CASSPGQGGIWNEKLFF
TRBV7-8	TRBJ1-5	NA	few	TGTGCCAGCAGCTCCCCCACACCCGGGCAGCCCCAGCATTTT	CASSSPTPGQPQHF
TRBV29-1	TRBJ2-1	NA	once	TGCAGCGTTGAGGAGTACAATGAGCAGTTCTTC	CSVEEYNEQFF
TRBV30	TRBJ2-1	TRBD2	NA	TGTGCCTGGAGTGAGCGGGAACAGCAGTTCTTC	CAWSEREQQFF
TRBV2	TRBJ1-5	NA	NA	TGTGCCAGCAAAGGGTCAGGGGCCACCCAGCCCCAGCATTTT	CASKGSGATQPQHF
TRBV5-1	TRBJ2-1	TRBD2	once	TGCGCCAGCAGCTTGGGCGGGGGAAGCTCCTACAATGAGCAGTTCTTC	CASSLGGGSSYNEQFF
TRBV18	TRBJ2-5	NA	NA	TGTGCCAGCTCACCACTACCGGAGGGAGAGACCCAGTACTTC	CASSPLPEGETQYF
TRBV19	TRBJ2-7	NA	NA	TGTGCCAGTAGTACCGTGTACGAGCAGTACTTC	CASSTVYEQYF
TRBV28	TRBJ2-1	TRBD2	NA	TGTGCCAGCAGTCAGGGACTAGCGGGTTACAATGAGCAGTTCTTC	CASSQGLAGYNEQFF
TRBV11-2	TRBJ1-5	NA	once	TGTGCCAGCAGCTTAACAGGGAACCAGCCCCAGCATTTT	CASSLTGNQPQHF
TRBV7-7	TRBJ2-3	NA	NA	TGTGCTAGCAGCGTAGGACAGCGTGCCACAGATACGCAGTATTTT	CASSVGQRATDTQYF
TRBV11-3	TRBJ2-5	NA	NA	TGTGCCAGCAGCTTAGAGCACAGCCAAGAGACCCAGTACTTC	CASSLEHSQETQYF
TRBV24-1	TRBJ1-5	NA	NA	TGTGCCACCAGTGCTGACAGCTTCAATCAGCCCCAGCATTTT	CATSADSFNQPQHF
TRBV7-3	TRBJ1-2	NA	NA	TGTGCCACCGAGGGGAGGGGTCGATGGAGCTATGGCTACACCTTC	CATEGRGRWSYGYTF
TRBV11-2	TRBJ2-7	TRBD1	NA	TGTGCCAGCAGCTTGAGACTCAGGGGGAGCTCCTACGAGCAGTACTTC	CASSLRLRGSSYEQYF
TRBV3-1/TRBV3-2	TRBJ2-3	TRBD2	NA	TGTGCCAGCAGCCAAGGGACTAGCGGGAAACTGACAGCTAGCACAGATACGCAGTATTTT	CASSQGTSGKLTASTDTQYF
TRBV28	TRBJ2-7	NA	NA	TGTGCCAGCAGTTTACCCCGCACTAGACCCTACGAGCAGTACTTC	CASSLPRTRPYEQYF
TRBV19	TRBJ2-2	NA	NA	TGTGCCAGTAGTACCGCCGGGAAGATGGACACCGGGGAGCTGTTTTTT	CASSTAGKMDTGELFF
TRBV6-5	TRBJ2-3	TRBD2	few	TGTGCCAGCAGTTACTCCCCAGCGGGAGAAGAAAAGTATTTT	CASSYSPAGEEKYF
TRBV4-1	TRBJ1-2	TRBD1	NA	TGCGCCAGCAGCCAAGAGGAAGGGGGCTGGTATGGCTACACCTTC	CASSQEEGGWYGYTF
TRBV5-4	TRBJ1-6	NA	NA	TGTGCCAGCAGCTTGGGGGCGTCGCCCGGGACAAATTCACCCCTCCACTTT	CASSLGASPGTNSPLHF
TRBV14	TRBJ2-7	NA	NA	TGTGCCAGCACCGACGAGCAGTACTTC	CASTDEQYF
TRBV5-1	TRBJ1-4	NA	NA	TGCGCCAGCAGCCCCGGACAGATTAATGAAAAACTGTTTTTT	CASSPGQINEKLFF
TRBV9	TRBJ2-7	NA	once	TGTGCCAGCAGCCCCAGACTAGGATCCTACGAGCAGTACTTC	CASSPRLGSYEQYF
TRBV11-2	TRBJ1-4	NA	NA	TGTGCCAGCAGCTCAAACGGGGGGCGCGGTGGTCCTGAAAAACTGTTTTTT	CASSSNGGRGGPEKLFF